This TCR beta chain was observed in a study of cytomegalovirus exposure and HLA in healthy donors. Primers for the PCR totalled 60 Vbeta and 13 Jbeta. This table comes from immunoSEQ multiplex PCR, and its TCRdb copy is limited to in-frame clones, with some not included. The data contain some 180,000 clones, 81% of them singletons. Trimming took off 7 bases at V and 5 bases at J, with 15 bases between the two ends. Germline V CDR1 and CDR2: SGHRS, YFSETQ. The CDR3 contains 14 residues. Sequenced: PBMCs. This rearrangement joins TRBV5-1 to TRBJ2-2; D may be TRBD2 (6 bases). The receptor comes from a man in his forties in good health and CMV-seropositive. The CDR3: CASRALAKTGELFF. CDR3 nucleotides: TGCGCCAGCCGAGCACTAGCAAAAACCGGGGAGCTGTTTTTT. The full variable domain, completed using reference TRBV5-1 and TRBJ2-2, is KAGVTQTPRYLIKTRGQQVTLSCSPISGHRSVSWYQQTPGQGLQFLFEYFSETQRNKGNFPGRFSGRQFSNSRSEMNVSTLELGDSALYLCASRALAKTGELFFGEGSRLTVL.